The 10 T cell receptor beta chains below were found in one sample sequenced in a study of blood T cell repertoires in COVID-19. Libraries were prepared by immunoSEQ multiplex PCR; TCRdb keeps only in-frame clonotypes and omits some of them. Seen here are 100,000 to 150,000 clones, over 80% observed once, and the top ten hold 1.9%. Sequenced input: peripheral blood. The receptors originated from an older man with acute or convalescent COVID-19.

The rearrangement links TRBV30 to TRBJ1-2; D perhaps matches TRBD1 (5 bases). V lost 2 bases to trimming and J lost 6 bases, with 7 bases between them. In germline, CDR1 is GTSNPN, CDR2 SVGIG (reference sequence). This CDR3 has 11 residues. In nucleotides, the CDR3 is TGTGCCTGGAGTCCGGGGGATGGCTACACCTTC. Translation: CAWSPGDGYTF.

In its sample, this clone was seen once. The chain is built from TRBV7-9 and TRBJ2-7; 7 nucleotides align to TRBD1. J gave up 5 bases and V 4 bases, and 5 bases lay outside the gene matches. Germline loops: CDR1 SEHNR, CDR2 FQNEAQ (reference sequence). This CDR3 is 13 amino acids long. The CDR3 sequence is CASSSGTVHEQYF. CDR3 DNA: TGTGCCAGCAGCTCCGGGACAGTCCACGAGCAGTACTTC.

The chain recombines TRBV11-3 with TRBJ2-3, with 13 bases lining up with TRBD2. Germline CDR1 SGHNT, CDR2 YENEEA. The CDR3 has 16 residues. Losses at the gene ends were 5 bases for V and 3 bases for J; bases not matched to a gene: 5. CDR3 sequence: CASSRGTSGETDTQYF. DNA of the CDR3: TGTGCCAGCAGCCGAGGGACTAGCGGGGAGACAGATACGCAGTATTTT. Drawing the rest from reference TRBV11-3 and TRBJ2-3, the complete variable domain is EAGVVQSPRYKIIEKKQPVAFWCNPISGHNTLYWYLQNLGQGPELLIRYENEEAVDDSQLPKDRFSAERLKGVDSTLKIQPAELGDSAVYLCASSRGTSGETDTQYFGPGTRLTVL.

The chain joins TRBV4-1 to TRBJ2-5; D is perhaps TRBD1 (5 bases). The CDR3 consists of 15 residues. V was shortened by 0 bases and J by 3 bases, with 11 bases between the two germline ends. Germline V lookup: CDR1 MGHRA, CDR2 YSYEKL. The CDR3 bases are TGCGCCAGCAGCCAAGACCCAGGGAAAAAAGAGACCCAGTACTTC. This encodes CASSQDPGKKETQYF.

The J gene is TRBJ2-5, the V gene TRBV12-3 or TRBV12-4; tentative D call: TRBD1 (5 bases). The CDR3 length is 13 residues. Trimming took 6 bases from V and 3 from J, leaving 11 bases between them. The DNA of the CDR3 is TGTGCCAGCAGATCCTCAGGGAAAGAGACCCAGTACTTC. This encodes CASRSSGKETQYF.

This clone was seen only once. The V call is TRBV6-5, the J call TRBJ2-1, with D perhaps matching TRBD2 (5 bases). V shed 7 bases and J shed 0 bases, with 10 bases lying between them. CDR3 length equals 14 residues. Per the germline V gene, CDR1 is MNHEY and CDR2 is SVGAGI. The CDR3 coding sequence is TGTGCCAGCATTCAGGACTCCTCCTACAATGAGCAGTTCTTC. The encoded protein is CASIQDSSYNEQFF.

The chain carries TRBV4-1 and TRBJ2-4, with D possibly matching TRBD1 (6 bases). With 4 bases removed from V and 0 bases from J, the gap between germline ends came to 13 bases. The CDR3 covers 16 residues. Per germline, CDR1 MGHRA and CDR2 YSYEKL. The CDR3 spells CASSPETGLAKNIQYF. As DNA, the CDR3 is TGCGCCAGCAGCCCCGAAACAGGGCTAGCCAAAAACATTCAGTACTTC.

The chain combines TRBV21-1 with TRBJ2-7; the table names TRBD2, a call not compared with the DNA. TRBV21-1 is termed a pseudogene. The CDR3 spans 11 residues. DNA for the CDR3: TGTGCCAGGGCTCTGCGGGACGAGCAGTACTTC. Translation gives CARALRDEQYF.

The V and J genes are TRBV4-2 and TRBJ2-3; D is perhaps TRBD2 (6 bases). This CDR3 has 20 amino acids. V lost 0 bases, J lost 4 bases, and 26 bases lay in between. CDR1 LGHNA and CDR2 YNFKEQ come from the germline V gene. The CDR3 sequence is CASSQDGGSSLYRSADTQYF. For the CDR3, the DNA is TGTGCCAGCAGCCAAGATGGGGGGAGCTCTTTATATAGATCGGCAGATACGCAGTATTTT.

This clone was picked up one time. The chain links TRBV10-2 to TRBJ2-3; 7 bases map to TRBD2. The CDR3 loop spans 16 amino acids. Germline CDR1 and CDR2: WSHSY and SAAADI. The J segment lost 3 bases and the V segment lost 10 bases, leaving 16 bases of the junction unmatched. This CDR3 reads CATQRISPGGTDTQYF. The CDR3 DNA reads TGCGCCACCCAACGGATTAGCCCGGGGGGTACAGATACGCAGTATTTT.